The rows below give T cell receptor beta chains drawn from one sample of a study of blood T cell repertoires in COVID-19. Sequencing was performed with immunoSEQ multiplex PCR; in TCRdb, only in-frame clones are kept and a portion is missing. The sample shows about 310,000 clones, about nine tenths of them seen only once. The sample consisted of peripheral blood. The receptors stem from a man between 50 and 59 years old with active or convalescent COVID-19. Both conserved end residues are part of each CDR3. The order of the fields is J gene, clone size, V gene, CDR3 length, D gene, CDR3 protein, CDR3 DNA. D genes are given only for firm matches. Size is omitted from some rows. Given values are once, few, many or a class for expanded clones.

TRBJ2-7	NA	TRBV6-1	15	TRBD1	CASSEPGQASYEQYF	TGTGCCAGCAGTGAGCCGGGACAGGCTTCCTACGAGCAGTACTTC
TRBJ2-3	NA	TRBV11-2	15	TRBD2	CASSLGTSGTDTQYF	TGTGCCAGCAGCTTAGGTACTAGCGGCACAGATACGCAGTATTTT
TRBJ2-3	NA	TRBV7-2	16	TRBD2	CASSFVVAGGGDTQYF	TGTGCCAGCAGCTTTGTCGTAGCGGGTGGCGGAGATACGCAGTATTTT
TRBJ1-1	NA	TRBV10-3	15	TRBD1	CAIRAGTGVNTEAFF	TGTGCCATCAGGGCGGGGACAGGGGTAAATACTGAAGCTTTCTTT
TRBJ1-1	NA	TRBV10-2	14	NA	CASSESGLTVLAFF	TGCGCCAGCAGTGAGTCCGGACTGACGGTATTAGCTTTCTTT
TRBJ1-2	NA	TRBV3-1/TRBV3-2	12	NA	CASSLGANGYTF	TGTGCCAGCAGCCTGGGGGCGAATGGCTACACCTTC
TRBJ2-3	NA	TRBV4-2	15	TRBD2	CASSQASGGANTQYF	TGTGCCAGCAGCCAAGCTAGCGGGGGGGCAAATACGCAGTATTTT
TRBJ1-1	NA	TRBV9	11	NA	CASGGSTEAFF	TGTGCCAGCGGCGGGAGCACTGAAGCTTTCTTT
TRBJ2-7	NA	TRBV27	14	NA	CASSRRGQPYEQYF	TGTGCCAGCAGCCGGAGGGGGCAACCCTACGAGCAGTACTTC
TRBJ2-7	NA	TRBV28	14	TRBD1	CASRRTGQSYEQYF	TGTGCCAGCAGACGGACAGGGCAGTCCTACGAGCAGTACTTC
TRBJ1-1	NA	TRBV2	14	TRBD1	CASTTGGPNTEAFF	TGTGCCAGCACCACAGGGGGCCCTAACACTGAAGCTTTCTTT
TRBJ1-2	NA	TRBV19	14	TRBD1	CASSLLGTDVGYTF	TGTGCCAGTAGTCTTCTCGGGACAGACGTCGGCTACACCTTC
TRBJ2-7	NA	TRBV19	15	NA	CASSISGRGSYEQYF	TGTGCCAGTAGTATATCCGGCAGGGGATCCTACGAGCAGTACTTC
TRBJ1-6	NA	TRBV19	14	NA	CASSISGNNSPLHF	TGTGCCAGTAGTATTTCGGGAAATAATTCACCCCTCCACTTT
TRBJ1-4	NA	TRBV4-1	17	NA	CASSHPRGEKANEKLFF	TGCGCCAGCAGCCACCCCCGCGGGGAGAAAGCTAATGAAAAACTGTTTTTT
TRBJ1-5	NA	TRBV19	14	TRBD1	CASTGTGGIQPQHF	TGTGCCAGTACCGGGACAGGGGGCATTCAGCCCCAGCATTTT
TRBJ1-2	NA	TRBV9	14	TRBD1	CASSGQGIDYGYTF	TGTGCCAGCAGCGGACAGGGTATCGACTATGGCTACACCTTC
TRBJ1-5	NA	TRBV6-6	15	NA	CASSYQGPSNQPQHF	TGTGCCAGCAGTTATCAGGGCCCTAGCAATCAGCCCCAGCATTTT
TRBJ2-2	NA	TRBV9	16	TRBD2	CASSPRGREHTGELFF	TGTGCCAGCAGCCCCCGGGGGAGGGAGCACACCGGGGAGCTGTTTTTT
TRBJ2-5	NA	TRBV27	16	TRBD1	CASRGSSRGYQETQYF	TGTGCCAGCAGGGGATCATCCAGGGGGTACCAAGAGACCCAGTACTTC
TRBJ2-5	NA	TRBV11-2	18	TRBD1	CASTSWGLRDSFQETQYF	TGTGCCAGCACCTCTTGGGGTCTCCGGGACAGCTTTCAAGAGACCCAGTACTTC
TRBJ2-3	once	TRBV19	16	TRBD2	CATSGLAGAGTDTQYF	TGTGCCACTAGCGGACTAGCGGGAGCGGGTACAGATACGCAGTATTTT
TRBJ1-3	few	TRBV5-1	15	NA	CASSPGTDSGNTIYF	TGCGCCAGCAGCCCCGGGACTGACTCTGGAAACACCATATATTTT
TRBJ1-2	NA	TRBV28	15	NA	CASSFQGRASYGYTF	TGTGCCAGCAGTTTTCAGGGGAGAGCATCCTATGGCTACACCTTC
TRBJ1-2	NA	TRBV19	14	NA	CASREGEGLDGYTF	TGTGCCAGTAGAGAGGGGGAAGGTTTGGATGGCTACACCTTC
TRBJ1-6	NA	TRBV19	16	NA	CASSPRADTLGSPLHF	TGTGCCAGTAGTCCCAGGGCGGACACGCTAGGTTCACCCCTCCACTTT
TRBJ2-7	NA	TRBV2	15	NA	CASSEALGGVYEQYF	TGTGCCAGCAGTGAAGCGCTCGGCGGAGTCTACGAGCAGTACTTC
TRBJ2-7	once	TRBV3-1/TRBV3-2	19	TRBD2	CASSQDSGQSGGASYEQYF	TGTGCCAGCAGCCAAGATTCGGGCCAGAGCGGGGGGGCCTCCTACGAGCAGTACTTC
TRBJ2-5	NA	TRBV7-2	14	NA	CASSLWKQAETQYF	TGTGCCAGCAGCTTATGGAAACAGGCGGAGACCCAGTACTTC
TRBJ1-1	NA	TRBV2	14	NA	CASSEGGLNTEAFF	TGTGCCAGCAGTGAAGGCGGGCTGAACACTGAAGCTTTCTTT
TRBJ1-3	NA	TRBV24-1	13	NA	CATRGGEENTIYF	TGTGCCACCAGGGGCGGGGAGGAAAACACCATATATTTT
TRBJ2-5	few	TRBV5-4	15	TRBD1	CASSFGQGAWETQYF	TGTGCCAGCAGTTTCGGACAGGGGGCATGGGAGACCCAGTACTTC
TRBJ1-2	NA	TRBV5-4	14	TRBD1	CASSYGQGARGYTF	TGTGCCAGCAGTTATGGACAGGGGGCGCGGGGCTACACCTTC
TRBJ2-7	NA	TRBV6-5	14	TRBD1	CASSDSLGQTDWYF	TGTGCCAGCAGCGACTCGTTGGGACAGACGGATTGGTACTTC
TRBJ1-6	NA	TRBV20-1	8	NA	CSAFSLHF	TGCAGTGCCTTCTCCCTCCACTTT
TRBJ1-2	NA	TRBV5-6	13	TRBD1	CASRSTGGSGYTF	TGTGCCAGCAGGTCGACAGGGGGTTCGGGCTACACCTTC
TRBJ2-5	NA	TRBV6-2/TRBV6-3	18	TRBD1	CASSYPDRGSLHQETQYF	TGTGCCAGCAGTTACCCGGACAGGGGGTCTCTACACCAAGAGACCCAGTACTTC
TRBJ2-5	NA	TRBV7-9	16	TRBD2	CASSSLTSGRVETQYF	TGTGCCAGCAGCTCTCTAACTAGCGGGAGGGTAGAGACCCAGTACTTC
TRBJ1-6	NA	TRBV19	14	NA	CASSIHVSESPLHF	TGTGCCAGTAGTATCCACGTAAGCGAATCACCCCTCCACTTT
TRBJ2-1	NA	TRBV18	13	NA	CASSTDSYNEQFF	TGTGCCAGCTCGACAGACTCCTACAATGAGCAGTTCTTC
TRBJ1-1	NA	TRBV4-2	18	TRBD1	CASSQDWYKQGGNTEAFF	TGTGCCAGCAGCCAAGATTGGTATAAACAGGGGGGGAACACTGAAGCTTTCTTT
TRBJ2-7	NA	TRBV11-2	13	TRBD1	CASSRDRAHEQYF	TGTGCCAGCAGCAGGGACAGGGCCCACGAGCAGTACTTC
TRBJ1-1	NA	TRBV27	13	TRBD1	CASSPGTENEAFF	TGTGCCAGCAGTCCCGGGACAGAGAACGAAGCTTTCTTT
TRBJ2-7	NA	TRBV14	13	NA	CASSHRRANEQYF	TGTGCCAGCAGCCATCGCAGGGCTAACGAGCAGTACTTC
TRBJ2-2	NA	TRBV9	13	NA	CASSHQRAGELFF	TGTGCCAGCAGCCACCAGCGGGCGGGGGAGCTGTTTTTT
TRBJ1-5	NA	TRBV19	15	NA	CASNIKQGSNQPQHF	TGTGCCAGTAACATTAAACAGGGCTCCAATCAGCCCCAGCATTTT
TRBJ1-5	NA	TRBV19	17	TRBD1	CASSNQFDRGSNQPQHF	TGTGCCAGTAGCAATCAATTCGACAGGGGGTCCAATCAGCCCCAGCATTTT
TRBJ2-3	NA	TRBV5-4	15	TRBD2	CASSPNSGVADTQYF	TGTGCCAGCAGCCCTAATAGCGGGGTCGCAGATACGCAGTATTTT
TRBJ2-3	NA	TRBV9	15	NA	CASSVNRVSTDTQYF	TGTGCCAGCAGCGTAAACAGGGTTAGCACAGATACGCAGTATTTT
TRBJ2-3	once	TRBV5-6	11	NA	CASSQSNTQYF	TGTGCCAGCAGCCAGTCGAATACGCAGTATTTT
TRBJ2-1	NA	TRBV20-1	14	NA	CSASQEGGPIEQFF	TGCAGTGCTAGTCAAGAAGGAGGGCCGATTGAGCAGTTCTTC
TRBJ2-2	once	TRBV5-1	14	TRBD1	CASSDDRGGGELFF	TGCGCCAGCAGCGACGACAGGGGTGGCGGGGAGCTGTTTTTT
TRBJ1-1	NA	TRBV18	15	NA	CATTRDSNLGTEAFF	TGTGCCACCACCCGGGACTCAAATCTGGGGACTGAAGCTTTCTTT
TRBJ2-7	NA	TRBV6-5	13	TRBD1	CASTRTGGYEQYF	TGTGCCAGCACCAGGACAGGGGGCTACGAGCAGTACTTC
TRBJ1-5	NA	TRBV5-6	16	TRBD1	CASSITGVGSNQPQHF	TGTGCCAGCAGCATAACAGGGGTAGGGAGCAATCAGCCCCAGCATTTT